The 22 T cell receptor beta chains given below trace back to one sample, sequenced in a study of OX40 agonist ivuxolimab in advanced cancers. Sequenced by immunoSEQ multiplex PCR; TCRdb stores in-frame clones only, minus some. The sample holds roughly 70,000 clones, roughly 87% seen once. The starting material was CD4+ or CD8+ T cells sorted from blood, obtained in a trial of the OX40 agonist ivuxolimab. Receptors were obtained from an adult with an advanced solid tumor such as melanoma, head and neck, liver or kidney cancer.

The V call is TRBV5-1, the J call TRBJ1-1; D uncertain. In germline, CDR1 is SGHRS, CDR2 YFSETQ. The CDR3 sequence is 13 residues long. V was cut by 4 bases and J by 8 bases, with 15 bases left in between. The CDR3 coding sequence is TGCGCCAGCAGCCTGGGCCCCCCGAACGAAGCTTTCTTT. Translating gives CASSLGPPNEAFF.

The chain links TRBV28 to TRBJ1-4; D gene unclear. The ends were cut back, 6 bases at V and 8 bases at J, with 16 bases in the middle. The CDR3 extends over 14 amino acids. From germline, CDR1 is MDHEN and CDR2 SYDVKM. CDR3 nucleotide sequence: TGTGCCAGCAGCTACTCGTGGACTCGGGAAAAACTGTTTTTT. Amino acids: CASSYSWTREKLFF.

The sample holds one count of this clone. This chain joins TRBV4-3 and TRBJ1-2; 11 bases agree with TRBD1. V lost 4 bases, J lost 4 bases, and 8 bases stayed unmatched. Germline V gene lookup returns CDR1 LGHNA and CDR2 YSLEER. This CDR3 is 16 amino acids long. The CDR3 loop reads CASSPRDRGSTYGYTF. The CDR3 bases are TGCGCCAGCAGCCCCCGGGACAGGGGGTCCACCTATGGCTACACCTTC.

The chain is built from TRBV4-1 and TRBJ2-3; possible D gene TRBD2, 6 bases. The V and J ends lost 0 bases and 4 bases respectively, with 14 bases between them. The CDR3 loop spans 16 amino acids. Looked up from germline, CDR1 is MGHRA and CDR2 is YSYEKL. CDR3 sequence: CASSQEVTGVSDTQYF. DNA of the CDR3: TGCGCCAGCAGCCAAGAAGTGACGGGGGTTTCAGATACGCAGTATTTT.

In nucleotides, the CDR3 is TGTGCCAGCAGCCCGACCTCAGGAACATATAACACCGGGGAGCTGTTTTTT. It codes for CASSPTSGTYNTGELFF. This rearrangement joins TRBV7-8 to TRBJ2-2; unclear D gene. V lost 5 bases and J 2 bases, leaving 18 bases between the germline ends. The CDR3 length is 17 residues. The V gene's germline CDR1 is SGHVS and CDR2 FQNEAQ.

J is TRBJ1-5 and V is TRBV6-1; no reliable D call. Trimming removed 5 bases from V and 10 bases from J, with 12 bases in between. This CDR3 has 12 residues. Germline V gene data show CDR1 as MNHNS and CDR2 as SASEGT. As DNA, the CDR3 is TGTGCCAGCAGTCCGTCACTCCATCCCCAGCATTTT. It specifies CASSPSLHPQHF.

This chain links TRBV5-1 with TRBJ2-7, with D perhaps TRBD1 (5 bases). V was pared by 0 bases and J by 3 bases, with 10 bases between. CDR1 and CDR2 from the germline V gene are SGHRS and YFSETQ. CDR3 size: 14 residues. The CDR3 DNA is TGCGCCAGCAGCTTGGGCAGGGCTAACTACGAGCAGTACTTC. Amino acids: CASSLGRANYEQYF.

The chain has TRBV7-8 and TRBJ2-7; D is uncertain. Trimming cost V 5 bases and J 3 bases, with 8 bases left between them. Germline lookup yields CDR1 SGHVS and CDR2 FQNEAQ. This CDR3 comprises 12 residues. CDR3 loop: CASSLLIYEQYF. The CDR3 DNA sequence: TGTGCCAGCAGCCTCTTGATCTACGAGCAGTACTTC.

The chain joins TRBV30 to TRBJ1-2; D unresolved. V lost 7 bases and J lost 1, with 13 bases in between. CDR1 is GTSNPN and CDR2 is SVGIG in the germline V gene (reference sequence). The CDR3 sequence is 13 residues long. CDR3 in DNA: TGTGCCTCGGAAGGGAAGGGTAACTATGGCTACACCTTC. Translating gives CASEGKGNYGYTF.

The rearrangement links TRBV6-1 to TRBJ1-2, with 7 nucleotides matching TRBD1. Trimming took 0 bases from V and 7 from J; bases not matched to a gene: 8. The length of the CDR3 is 15 residues. Looked up from germline, CDR1 is MNHNS and CDR2 is SASEGT. CDR3 in DNA: TGTGCCAGCAGTGAAGCGTTCTTACGACAGGGTGGCTACACCTTC. Its protein product is CASSEAFLRQGGYTF.

This chain connects TRBV27 to TRBJ2-7; 7 nucleotides match TRBD1. V dropped 6 bases and J dropped 2; count of bases not matched to a gene: 10. The germline V gene encodes CDR1 MNHEY and CDR2 SMNVEV (reference sequence). The CDR3 runs to 15 residues. The CDR3 DNA reads TGTGCCAGCAGCACCGGGACAGCGCGTACCTACGAGCAGTACTTC. Its protein product is CASSTGTARTYEQYF.

The rearrangement uses TRBV30 and TRBJ2-7; TRBD2 agrees at 8 bases. The V gene's germline CDR1 is GTSNPN and CDR2 SVGIG (reference sequence). After removal of 3 bases from V and 3 bases from J, the junction contained 10 bases not matched to a gene. This CDR3 spans 15 amino acids. The CDR3 DNA reads TGTGCCTGGAGCACCAAAGCGGGAGATGTCTACGAGCAGTACTTC. This codes for CAWSTKAGDVYEQYF.

The rearrangement uses TRBV28 and TRBJ1-6, with unresolved D. The V gene's germline CDR1 is MDHEN and CDR2 SYDVKM. V was shortened by 6 bases and J by 9 bases, with 12 bases between the two germline ends. The CDR3 contains 13 residues. The CDR3 coding sequence is TGTGCCAGCAGGTCCAGGACGGGTTCACCCCTCCACTTT. Translating gives CASRSRTGSPLHF.

This chain links TRBV7-3 with TRBJ2-1, with D perhaps matching TRBD2 (6 bases). The CDR3 is 16 residues long. Looked up from germline, CDR1 is SGHTA and CDR2 is FQGTGA. The V and J ends lost 3 bases and 5 bases respectively, with 17 bases between them. In DNA form, the CDR3 reads TGTGCCAGCAGCTTGCCGACTAGGATCCCGGACAATGAGCAGTTCTTC. Residues: CASSLPTRIPDNEQFF. Variable domain in full (rest from reference TRBV7-3 and TRBJ2-1): GAGVSQTPSNKVTEKGKYVELRCDPISGHTALYWYRQSLGQGPEFLIYFQGTGAADDSGLPNDRFFAVRPEGSVSTLKIQRTERGDSAVYLCASSLPTRIPDNEQFFGPGTRLTVL.

The chain couples TRBV11-2 to TRBJ2-7, with 8 bases that match TRBD1. After removal of 5 bases from V and 6 bases from J, the junction contained 18 bases not matched to a gene. This CDR3 has 17 amino acids. The V gene's germline CDR1 is SGHAT and CDR2 FQNNGV. CDR3: CASSLTGQATHQGEQYF. Written as DNA, the CDR3 is TGTGCCAGCAGCCTAACGGGACAGGCTACACATCAAGGCGAGCAGTACTTC.

The chain has TRBV18 and TRBJ1-5; D possibly corresponds to TRBD1 (6 bases). CDR3 length equals 16 residues. Trimming cost V 2 bases and J 3 bases, with 14 bases left between them. The germline gives CDR1 KGHSH, CDR2 LQKENI. CDR3 loop: CASSPNREPLNQPQHF. In DNA form, the CDR3 reads TGTGCCAGCTCACCAAACAGGGAACCCCTCAATCAGCCCCAGCATTTT.

This clone was observed a single time. This chain joins TRBV7-2 and TRBJ2-7, with TRBD2 as a possible D gene (6 bases). Germline CDR1 and CDR2: SGHTA and FQGNSA. This CDR3 spans 14 amino acids. With 3 bases removed from V and 3 bases from J, the gap between germline ends came to 12 bases. This chain's CDR3 is CASSFNPGGYEQYF. The CDR3 nucleotides are TGTGCCAGCAGCTTCAACCCCGGGGGCTACGAGCAGTACTTC.

This chain links TRBV10-3 with TRBJ1-1, with D possibly TRBD1 on 5 matching bases. V was cut by 10 bases and J by 0 bases, with 12 bases left in between. CDR3 length equals 13 residues. Germline loops: CDR1 ENHRY, CDR2 SYGVKD. The CDR3 sequence: CATRTQVNTEAFF. CDR3 sequence (DNA): TGTGCCACCCGGACACAAGTGAACACTGAAGCTTTCTTT.

The rearrangement links TRBV10-3 to TRBJ2-1; no clear D gene. The CDR3 is 16 amino acids. V lost 3 bases, J lost 0 bases, and 12 bases lay in between. Germline V gene data show CDR1 as ENHRY and CDR2 as SYGVKD. CDR3 sequence: CAISERELTSYNEQFF. The CDR3 DNA follows: TGTGCCATCAGTGAACGAGAACTAACCTCCTACAATGAGCAGTTCTTC.

This chain joins TRBV14 and TRBJ2-1, with 9 bases identical to TRBD2. This CDR3 contains 14 residues. J lost 15 bases, V lost 0 bases, and 9 bases had no gene match. CDR1 is SGHDN, CDR2 FVKESK, per germline. Written as DNA, the CDR3 is TGTGCCAGCAGCCAAGATACGGTAGCGGGAGTCCCGTTCTTC. This codes for CASSQDTVAGVPFF.

The chain employs TRBV6-1 and TRBJ1-5, with TRBD1 as a possible D gene (6 bases). Trimming removed 8 bases from V and 1 base from J, with 12 bases in between. Germline lookup yields CDR1 MNHNS and CDR2 SASEGT. CDR3 length: 14 residues. The CDR3 sequence is CASAGARSNQPQHF. For the CDR3, the DNA is TGTGCCAGCGCGGGGGCTCGAAGCAATCAGCCCCAGCATTTT.

The chain uses TRBV2 and TRBJ2-3, with D possibly matching TRBD2 (7 bases). Trimming left V 4 bases short and J 0 bases short, with 14 bases between. The CDR3 covers 16 residues. CDR1 and CDR2 (germline): SNHLY, FYNNEI. DNA for the CDR3: TGTGCCAGCAGTGTATGGGGGGGCGGAAGCACAGATACGCAGTATTTT. Its translation is CASSVWGGGSTDTQYF.